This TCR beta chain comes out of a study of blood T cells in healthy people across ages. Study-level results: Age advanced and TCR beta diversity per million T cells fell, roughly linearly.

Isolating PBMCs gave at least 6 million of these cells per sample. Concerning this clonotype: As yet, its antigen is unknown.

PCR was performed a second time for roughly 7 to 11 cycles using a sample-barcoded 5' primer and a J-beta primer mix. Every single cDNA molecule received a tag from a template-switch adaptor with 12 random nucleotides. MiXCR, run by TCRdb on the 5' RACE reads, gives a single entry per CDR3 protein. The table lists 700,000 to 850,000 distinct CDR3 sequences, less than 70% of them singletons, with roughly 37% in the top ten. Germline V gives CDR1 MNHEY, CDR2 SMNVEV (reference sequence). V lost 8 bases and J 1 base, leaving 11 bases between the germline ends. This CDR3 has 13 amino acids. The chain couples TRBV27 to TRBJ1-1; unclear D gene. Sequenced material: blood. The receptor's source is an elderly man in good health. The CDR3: CASSDSWNTEAFF. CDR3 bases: TGTGCCAGCTCCGACTCCTGGAACACTGAAGCTTTCTTT.